Given below is one T cell receptor beta chain in context. Its antigen is as yet unknown. These data come from a study of T cells in Graves' hyperthyroidism and ophthalmopathy. Overall study context: Peripheral blood samples were taken at initial diagnosis, prior to any treatment.

Study results and limitations: It was a median 6.5 months before onset that the model predicted ophthalmopathy.

This CDR3 has 14 residues. Trimming pared 2 bases from V and 0 bases from J, leaving 8 bases between. CDR1 and CDR2 from the germline V gene are DFQATT and SNEGSKA (reference sequence). Template material for amplifying TCR beta CDR3 regions consisted of RNA transcripts. The HTBI primer set was used in a first-round RT-PCR of the TCR CDR3. TCRdb itself ran the multiplex PCR reads through MiXCR, one entry per CDR3 protein. Of about 500,000 distinct CDR3 sequences in the sample, about 16% were seen once. It was around 10 ml of fresh peripheral blood that supplied the PBMCs. Sequencing was carried out using blood. The sequence derives from a young woman with Graves' ophthalmopathy. The chain couples TRBV20-1 to TRBJ1-5; D is unresolved. The CDR3 reads CSARLSYSNQPQHF. The DNA for the CDR3 is TGCAGTGCTAGACTATCCTATAGCAATCAGCCCCAGCATTTT.